The text below deals with one T cell receptor beta chain. Germline assignment: CDR1 LNHDA and CDR2 SQIVND (reference sequence). The length of the CDR3 is 15 residues. With 0 bases removed from V and 0 bases from J, the gap between germline ends came to 6 bases. The data stem from a study of cytomegalovirus exposure and HLA in healthy donors. It was with 60 Vbeta and 13 Jbeta primers that the PCR ran. The protocol was immunoSEQ multiplex PCR, while the TCRdb copy is restricted to in-frame clones and leaves out a portion. The repertoire holds under 150,000 clones, with over 60% as singletons. The sample was PBMCs. This chain uses TRBV19 with TRBJ1-3; no definite D call. This clonotype was obtained from a man aged 40-49 years in good health and CMV-seropositive. The DNA for the CDR3 is TGTGCCAGTAGTATAGATCGGGTCTCTGGAAACACCATATATTTT. Amino acids: CASSIDRVSGNTIYF.